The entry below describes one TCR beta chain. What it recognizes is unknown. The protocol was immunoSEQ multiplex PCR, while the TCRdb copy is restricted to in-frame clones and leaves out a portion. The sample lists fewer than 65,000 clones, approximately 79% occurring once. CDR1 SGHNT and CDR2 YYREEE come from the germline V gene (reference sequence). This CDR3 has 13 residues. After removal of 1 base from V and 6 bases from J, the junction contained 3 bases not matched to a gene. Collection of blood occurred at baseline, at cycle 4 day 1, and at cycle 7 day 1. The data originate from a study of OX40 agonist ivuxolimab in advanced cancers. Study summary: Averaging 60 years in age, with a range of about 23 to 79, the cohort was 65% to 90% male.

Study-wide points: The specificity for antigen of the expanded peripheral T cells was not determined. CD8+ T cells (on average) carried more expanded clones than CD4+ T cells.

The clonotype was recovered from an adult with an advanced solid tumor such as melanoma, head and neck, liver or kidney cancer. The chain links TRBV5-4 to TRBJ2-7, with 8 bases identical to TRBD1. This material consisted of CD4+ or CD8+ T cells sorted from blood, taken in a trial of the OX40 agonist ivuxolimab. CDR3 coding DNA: TGTGCCAGCAGCTTGCCAGGGGGCTTCGAGCAGTACTTC. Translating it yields CASSLPGGFEQYF.